The source of this TCR beta chain is a study of cytomegalovirus exposure and HLA in healthy donors (TCRdb year 2017). A note on the overall study: According to an earlier analysis of 550 to 700 of the donors, about 170 million T cells yielded 100 million or so unique TCR beta sequences and approximately 300 Gb of sequence data. About 310 gigabases of sequencing data and tens of millions of unique TCR sequences were included in an early release covering around 650 HLA-typed donors. Among the approximately 400 genotyped donors, approximately 76% belonged to the genetic ancestry cluster associated with self-reported Caucasian donors. The study aimed to test whether cataloging public T cell receptors could reveal signatures of past pathogen exposure. The study used immunosequencing to profile the T cell repertoires of hundreds of subjects and linked those repertoires to cytomegalovirus serostatus. Besides the first cohort of about 730 subjects, a separate validation cohort made up of over a hundred different subjects was used. To predict cytomegalovirus infection status, the study brought together high-throughput TCR immunosequencing, statistical association of individual TCRs with disease status, and machine learning. To study patterns of TCR occurrence, a later analysis re-analyzed previously published TCR beta repertoires from hundreds of donors and added high-resolution HLA genotyping. Rather than using new phenotypic data, the later analysis identified candidate immune exposures from TCR beta sequences and from how often those sequences occurred across donors. An earlier analysis of approximately 500 of the donors applied high-throughput TCR beta sequencing to assess whether each TCR beta V gene segment acted as functional or pseudogenic. Donor age, sex, ethnicity and CMV serostatus were collected together with the repertoire data. Genome-wide SNP genotypes for about three fifths of the 666 donors were used in a later genetic analysis, which treated that subset as a discovery cohort. Every repertoire in the discovery cohort had been generated on one and the same sequencing platform. HLA typing included class I and class II loci at four-digit resolution. Typing coverage differed by locus: A, B, C, DRB1 and DQB1 were typed in about 620-640 donors, DQA1 in roughly 510, DPA1 in 600 to 610, and DPB1 in 400 to 480. Roughly 5 DR-DQ haplotypes were treated as single units for association and clustering because of strong linkage in the cohort. Among roughly 400 genotyped donors of the cohort, an average of roughly 240,000 unique TCR beta nucleotide sequences were sequenced per donor, approximately 20% of them non-productive.

With respect to this clone: Its antigen has not been determined. No much larger clone is present one base from it, and per-base qualities are unavailable.

What the study reported, not specific to this receptor: Because some donors lacked HLA typing at each locus, the association tests relied only on the typed subset. The classifier was reported to diagnose cytomegalovirus status with high specificity and sensitivity in both the original and validation cohorts. A later analysis reported that several top co-occurrence clusters appeared linked to parvovirus B19, influenza, CMV and Epstein-Barr virus. The sequencing pipeline was judged likely to have produced a cluster of highly shared sequence variants as a technical artifact. The earlier analysis of about 600 of the donors excluded 15 to 20 rarely observed V segments, including chromosome 9 orphons, because counts were too low. Broadly in line with IMGT annotations, most TCR beta V segments showed up in productive rearrangements about 87% or about 30% of the time in an earlier analysis of 587 of the donors. The 87-base-pair reads could not distinguish some IMGT-functional V segments, including TRBV6-2 and TRBV6-3, so those segments were excluded. In a later analysis, the rate of TCR association differed among HLA loci, with DRB1 alleles having the most associated TCRs and HLA-C alleles having the fewest. A few of the identified cytomegalovirus-associated TCR beta chains were confirmed in vitro to be specific for cytomegalovirus antigens. An association between a missense DCLRE1C variant and V-gene and J-gene trimming of TCR beta chains was found in a later genetic analysis and replicated in an independent cohort. Across donors, most TCR sequences were observed very rarely, whereas some public TCRs were present in many individuals. Most CMV-associated TCR beta chains appeared to be HLA-restricted in a later analysis, and the HLA associations seemed to be driven largely by CMV exposure. This cohort had only TCR beta chains sequenced, and the lack of alpha or paired-chain data limited which features could be detected. Roughly uniform sequencing depth across donors was assumed in presence/absence analyses, although this assumption may not hold. A further reported finding was that TCR beta sequences accurately predicted the HLA-A and HLA-B alleles for most subjects in the first cohort. In the study, around 150 TCR beta chains were listed as associated with cytomegalovirus. The only immune exposure information available for the cohort was CMV serostatus. Correlated functional status among segregating V segments might reflect linkage disequilibrium, but an unknown experimental factor could not be ruled out. Specific HLA alleles were associated with 16,951 TCR beta sequences at a false discovery rate of 0.05 in a later analysis. In a later analysis, HLA-associated TCR beta chains were found to be more clonally expanded and to have lower generation probabilities than equally common non-associated chains. When HLA alleles, especially DR and DQ, strongly co-occurred, attributing TCR associations to individual alleles was difficult. Compared with the approximately 710-donor mean, donors in an Asian-associated ancestry cluster had fewer N-insertions in productive TCRs, according to a later genetic analysis. The authors suggested that the approach could potentially be generalized to other disease states and immunological phenotypes.

In total, roughly 670 healthy bone marrow donors made up the cohort. Cohort members were all nominally healthy when sampled, although unrecorded immune exposures were likely present. The donor tested CMV seropositive and was one of the 289 seropositive cohort members. A peripheral blood sample was collected from each donor, and TCR beta sequencing was performed on peripheral blood mononuclear cells. Genomic DNA extraction from the blood cell samples was performed with the Qiagen DNeasy Blood Extraction Kit. V sheds 2 bases and J sheds 10 bases, leaving 17 bases between their ends. The CDR3 numbers 14 residues from cysteine through phenylalanine. The CDR3 DNA has 42 bases and is translated from base 1. CDR1 SGHTA and CDR2 FQGNSA are derived from the germline V gene. The protocol used for the library was the immunoSEQ multiplex PCR assay. The multiplex PCR relied on a mix of 60 forward primers for TCR Vbeta segments and 13 reverse primers for TCR Jbeta segments. The CDR3 region of rearranged TCR beta genes was amplified from genomic DNA with a multiplex PCR assay. Amplified TCR beta libraries were sequenced as 87-base-pair reads on the Illumina HiSeq System. In the source study's methods: A later analysis tallied approximately 87 million unique TCR beta chains across the 666 repertoires, and approximately 9.9 million of those chains were shared by two or more donors. Raw reads were error-corrected and collapsed into unique sequences with a nearest-neighbor algorithm that merged closely related sequences to remove PCR and sequencing errors. CDR3 sequences were aligned to IMGT reference sequences to assign V, D and J gene segments. For a sequence to be retained, a match of at least six nucleotides to both a V gene segment and a J gene segment was required. Rearrangements were classified as productive when the CDR3 lacked stop codons and remained in frame with V and J, and all other rearrangements were classified as non-productive. CDR3 was defined according to IMGT convention as the region running from the second conserved V-encoded cysteine to the conserved J-encoded phenylalanine. Sequences without an unambiguous match to a single V gene segment were excluded from the earlier analysis of approximately 560 of the donors. In an earlier analysis of 587 of the donors, V segments were called functional above 56.7% productive rearrangements and were called segregating when the between-donor standard deviation exceeded 5%. A statistical classification framework was built to diagnose cytomegalovirus status from the catalog of TCR beta chain sequences. A later analysis assigned V and J genes by comparing TCR nucleotide sequences with IMGT/GENE-DB human TR gene sequences. A later analysis assigned CDR3 sequences and most-parsimonious VDJ recombination scenarios with the TCRdist pipeline. In a later analysis, each TCR beta chain was defined by its CDR3 amino acid sequence together with its V-gene family, and reads lacking a unique V-gene family were excluded. A later analysis removed 500 to 650 highly shared, low-generation-probability nucleotide sequences to deal with suspected cross-contamination and a sequencing artifact. For each public chain, a later analysis derived a clonal expansion index from normalized ranks of inferred template counts within each repertoire. Generation probabilities in a later analysis came from a VDJ recombination model fitted to out-of-frame rearrangements, and those results were checked against IGoR. A later analysis scored TCR-TCR, TCR-HLA and TCR-CMV co-occurrence with hypergeometric tests, applying a repertoire-size bias correction to TCR pairs. A later analysis estimated false discovery rates by permuting HLA or CMV assignments 20 times. In a later analysis, co-occurring TCRs were grouped using DBSCAN, with TCRdist sequence similarity added in when clustering inside HLA-allele-positive subsets. Co-occurrence clustering excluded repertoires with fewer than 30,000 or more than 120,000 public chains, plus five with anomalous nucleotide sharing. TCRdb limited this immuneACCESS table to in-frame rearrangements with V and J called. A share of clones is missing; checked studies link under half to unresolved V genes, and the rest is unexplained. Clone size and the V and J calls come from that table; the DNA yielded D and trimming. The sample contains over 100,000 clones, over 60% of them found a single time. The ten largest clones add up to 3.3% of the sample.

Recombination connected TRBV7-2 to TRBJ1-1; the D segment could be TRBD1, given 5 matching bases. The clonotype was recovered from a woman in her 30s in good health and CMV-seropositive. The sequenced material came from PBMCs. The CDR3 amino acid sequence is: CASSLRTGDPGAFF. The bases are TGTGCCAGCAGCTTAAGAACGGGGGACCCCGGAGCTTTCTTT. When the CDR3 is completed using the reference TRBV7-2 and TRBJ1-1 genes on either side, the full variable domain is GAGVSQSPSNKVTEKGKDVELRCDPISGHTALYWYRQSLGQGLEFLIYFQGNSAPDKSGLPSDRFSAERTGGSVSTLTIQRTQQEDSAVYLCASSLRTGDPGAFFGQGTRLTVV.